This T cell receptor (beta chain) stems from a study of OX40 agonist ivuxolimab in advanced cancers. Study-level information: Melanoma, hepatocellular carcinoma, head and neck or renal cell cancer occurred in dose-escalation patients.

CDR1 and CDR2 from the germline V gene are KGHSH and LQKENI. V shed 2 bases, J shed 0 bases, and the junction held 15 bases outside the gene matches. CDR3 length: 20 residues. As regards this clone: The antigen is undetermined.

Points from the study as a whole: Dose levels from 0.1 to 3.0 mg/kg saw CD4+ and CD8+ blood T cells expand clonally by week 6.

Produced via immunoSEQ multiplex PCR; TCRdb's table is partial and in-frame only. The repertoire includes about 75,000 clones, roughly 84% of them detected once, and roughly 17% sits in the top ten. This sample comprised CD4+ or CD8+ T cells sorted from blood, obtained in a trial of the OX40 agonist ivuxolimab. The sequence came from an adult with an advanced solid tumor such as melanoma, head and neck, liver or kidney cancer. The genes are TRBV18 and TRBJ1-1, with 10 positions matching TRBD1. The CDR3 is CASSPKLGGQGDFMNTEAFF. CDR3 nucleotides: TGTGCCAGCTCACCAAAGCTCGGTGGACAGGGGGATTTCATGAACACTGAAGCTTTCTTT.